This passage covers 7 T cell receptor beta chains from one sample sequenced in a study of blood T cell repertoires in COVID-19. Here immunoSEQ multiplex PCR was the method, and the copy in TCRdb shows in-frame clones only, minus some. In the table there are some 30,000 clones, 89% of which are singletons. The sample taken for sequencing was peripheral blood. The receptor set was obtained from a human donor with acute or convalescent COVID-19. The donor label of this sample is uncertain.

This chain uses TRBV21-1 with TRBJ2-1; TRBD2, as called in the table, went unchecked against the DNA. TRBV21-1 is termed a pseudogene. This CDR3 contains 16 residues. The CDR3 DNA sequence: TGTGCCAGGTCGCCCGGGACTAGCGGGTGCTACAATGAGCAGTTCTTC. Translation: CARSPGTSGCYNEQFF.

This chain joins TRBV24-1 and TRBJ1-2; possibly TRBD1 for D (5 bases). CDR1 is KGHDR, CDR2 SFDVKD, per germline. This CDR3 has 16 residues. The V end lost 3 bases, the J end lost 8 bases, and 21 bases lay between the germline ends. The CDR3 region has the DNA TGTGCCACCAGTGATGGGCCCCGAGCCGGGGCGGGAGGCTACACCTTC. Translated: CATSDGPRAGAGGYTF.

The J gene is TRBJ2-7, the V gene TRBV14, with 8 positions matching TRBD2. Trimming at V came to 1 base and at J to 0 bases, leaving 2 bases not matched to a gene. The germline CDR1 and CDR2 sequences are SGHDN and FVKESK. The CDR3 sequence is 15 residues long. The CDR3 nucleotides read TGTGCCAGCAGCCAAGGGGGGACTAGCTCCTACGAGCAGTACTTC. This sequence encodes CASSQGGTSSYEQYF.

The CDR3 nucleotides read TGTGCCAGCAGCTTACCAGGGGGCTGGAACACTGAAGCTTTCTTT. It encodes CASSLPGGWNTEAFF. The rearrangement uses TRBV7-9 and TRBJ1-1; TRBD1 matches at 8 bases. Trimming removed 2 bases from V and 1 base from J; junction bases left unmatched: 3. From germline, CDR1 is SEHNR and CDR2 FQNEAQ (reference sequence). The CDR3 contains 15 residues.

The V and J genes are TRBV12-5 and TRBJ1-6; D uncertain. Trimming cost V 4 bases and J 8 bases, with 6 bases left between them. The CDR3 length is 12 residues. Germline loops: CDR1 LGHNT, CDR2 FRNRAP. The CDR3 nucleotides are TGTGCTAGTGGTTCCGGGGATTCACCCCTCCACTTT. As protein: CASGSGDSPLHF. The full variable domain, rest sourced from reference TRBV12-5 and TRBJ1-6, is DARVTQTPRHKVTEMGQEVTMRCQPILGHNTVFWYRQTMMQGLELLAYFRNRAPLDDSGMPKDRFSAEMPDATLATLKIQPSEPRDSAVYFCASGSGDSPLHFGNGTRLTVT.

The rearrangement joins TRBV27 to TRBJ2-2; the D gene is possibly TRBD2 (5 bases). Trimming shortened V by 2 bases and J by 2 bases, and 9 bases separated the two germline ends. Germline V gives CDR1 MNHEY, CDR2 SMNVEV (reference sequence). The CDR3 sequence is 15 residues long. The CDR3 is CASSLHGLNTGELFF. CDR3 nucleotides: TGTGCCAGCAGTTTACATGGACTCAACACCGGGGAGCTGTTTTTT.

This rearrangement joins TRBV3-1 (or the pseudogene TRBV3-2) to TRBJ2-4; 7 bases agree with TRBD2. Germline CDR1 LGHDT, CDR2 YNNKEL (reference sequence). This CDR3 contains 14 residues. V lost 8 bases to trimming and J lost 4 bases; unmatched junction nucleotides: 8. CDR3 DNA sequence: TGTGCCAGCGGTAGGGGTAGCGGGAAAAACATTCAGTACTTC. Translation gives CASGRGSGKNIQYF.